This T cell receptor beta chain was sequenced in a study of blood T cell repertoires in COVID-19. Using immunoSEQ multiplex PCR, the repertoire was profiled, and TCRdb retains in-frame clones only, with some absent. The sample contains about 70,000 clones, about 73% of which appear only once. This CDR3 is built from 13 residues. V dropped 4 bases and J dropped 4 bases, with 13 bases sitting between them. In germline, CDR1 is GTSNPN, CDR2 SVGIG (reference sequence). Sequenced sample: peripheral blood. This sequence joins TRBV30 and TRBJ1-2, with unresolved D. The TCR sequence derives from a woman aged 70 to 79 with acute or convalescent COVID-19. The CDR3 is CAWNPGSSYGYTF. The CDR3 DNA reads TGTGCCTGGAATCCGGGATCGAGCTATGGCTACACCTTC.